The clone carrying this T cell receptor beta chain was recorded a few times. The sample comes from a study of T cells after yellow fever vaccination. Looking at the study overall: Fractions of low cell number were prepared using SMART-Seq v4 Ultra Low Input.

MiXCR, run by TCRdb on the 5' RACE reads, gives a single entry per CDR3 protein. This table has over 300,000 distinct CDR3 sequences, 6.8% appearing once. Deletions cut 1 base from V and 4 bases from J, with 8 bases between. CDR1 MGHRA and CDR2 YSYEKL come from the germline V gene. CDR3 length equals 14 residues. The sample in question was PBMCs, obtained more than 35 days after the first yellow fever vaccination. V gene TRBV4-1 combines with J gene TRBJ1-5; no clear D. The source is a man younger than 30 who received the YFV17D yellow fever vaccine. The CDR3 reads CASSQVGENQPQHF. The CDR3 bases are TGCGCCAGCAGCCAAGTCGGGGAAAATCAGCCCCAGCATTTT.